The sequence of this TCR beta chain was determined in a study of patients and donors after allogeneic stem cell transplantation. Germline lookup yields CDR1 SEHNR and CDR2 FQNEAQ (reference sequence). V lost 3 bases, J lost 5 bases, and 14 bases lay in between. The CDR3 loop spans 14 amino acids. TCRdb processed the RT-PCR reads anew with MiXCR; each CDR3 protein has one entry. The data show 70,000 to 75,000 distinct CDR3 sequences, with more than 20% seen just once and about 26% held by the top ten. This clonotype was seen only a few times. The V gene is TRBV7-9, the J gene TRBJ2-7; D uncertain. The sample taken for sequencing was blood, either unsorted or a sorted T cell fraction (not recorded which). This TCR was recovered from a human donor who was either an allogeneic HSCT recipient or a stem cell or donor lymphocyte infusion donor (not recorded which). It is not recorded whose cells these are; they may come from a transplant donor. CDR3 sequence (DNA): TGTGCCAGCAGCTTCGTGCAGGTTGTCGACGAGCAGTACTTC. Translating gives CASSFVQVVDEQYF.